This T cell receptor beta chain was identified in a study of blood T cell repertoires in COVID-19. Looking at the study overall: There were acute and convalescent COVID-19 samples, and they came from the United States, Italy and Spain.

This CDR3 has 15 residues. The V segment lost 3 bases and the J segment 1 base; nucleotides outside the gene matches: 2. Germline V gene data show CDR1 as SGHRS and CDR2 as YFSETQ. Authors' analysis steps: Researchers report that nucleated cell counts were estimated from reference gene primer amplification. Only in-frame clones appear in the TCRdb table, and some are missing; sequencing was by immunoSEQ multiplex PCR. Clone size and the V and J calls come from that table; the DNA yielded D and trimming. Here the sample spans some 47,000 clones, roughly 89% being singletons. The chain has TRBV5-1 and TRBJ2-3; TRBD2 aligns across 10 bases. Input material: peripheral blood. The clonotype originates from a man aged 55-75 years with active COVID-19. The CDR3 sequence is CASSSGLAGTDTQYF. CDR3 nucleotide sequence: TGCGCCAGCAGCTCCGGACTAGCGGGCACAGATACGCAGTATTTT.